This TCR beta chain was sequenced in a study of shared clonotypes between healthy human individuals. Notes on this clone: The antigen remains unidentified.

CD8 cells regarded as naive lacked CD45RO, were positively chosen for CCR7, and omitted terminally differentiated effector memory CD45RA+ cells. All participating donors were Caucasian adults from Nashville, Tennessee. The sorted-subset replicate PCRs were given around 190 ng DNA, which is tens of thousands of T cell genomes. Method: immunoSEQ multiplex PCR; TCRdb's copy keeps in-frame clones and lacks some. The table has about 2 million clones, about 94% seen once; the top ten hold 0.9% to 1.5%. Whole-study findings and limits: Roughly 5% was the fraction of naive CD4 clonotypes found shared across a few donors.

CDR3 length: 19 residues. The source is a man aged 18-30 years in good health. The sequenced sample consisted of naive CD8+ T cells sorted from blood. The V and J genes are TRBV12-2 and TRBJ2-3. TRBV12-2 counts as a pseudogene. CDR3 loop: CASRLVGSARLDEADTQYF. The CDR3 DNA follows: TGTGCAAGTCGCTTAGTGGGGTCGGCGCGGCTAGATGAGGCAGATACGCAGTATTTT.